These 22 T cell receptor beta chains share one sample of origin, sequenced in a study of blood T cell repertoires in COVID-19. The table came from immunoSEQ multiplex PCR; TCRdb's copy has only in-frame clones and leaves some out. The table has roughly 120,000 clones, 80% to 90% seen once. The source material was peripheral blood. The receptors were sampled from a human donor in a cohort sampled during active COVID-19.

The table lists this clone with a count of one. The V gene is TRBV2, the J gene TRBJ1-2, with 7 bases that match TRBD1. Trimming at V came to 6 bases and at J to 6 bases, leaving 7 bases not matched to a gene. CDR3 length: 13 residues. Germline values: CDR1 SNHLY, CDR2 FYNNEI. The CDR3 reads CASRGGGGDGYTF. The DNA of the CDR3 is TGTGCCAGCAGAGGAGGGGGCGGAGATGGCTACACCTTC.

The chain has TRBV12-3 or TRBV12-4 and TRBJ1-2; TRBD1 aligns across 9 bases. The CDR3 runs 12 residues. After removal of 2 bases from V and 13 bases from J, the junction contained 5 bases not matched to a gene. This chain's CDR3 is CASSLKGDRATF. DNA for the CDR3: TGTGCCAGCAGTTTAAAGGGGGACAGGGCCACCTTC.

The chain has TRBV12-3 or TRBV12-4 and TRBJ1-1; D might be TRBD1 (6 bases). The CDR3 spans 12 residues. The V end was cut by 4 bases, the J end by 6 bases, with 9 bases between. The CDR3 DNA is TGTGCCAGCAGTTGGGGGCCTTCTGAAGCTTTCTTT. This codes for CASSWGPSEAFF.

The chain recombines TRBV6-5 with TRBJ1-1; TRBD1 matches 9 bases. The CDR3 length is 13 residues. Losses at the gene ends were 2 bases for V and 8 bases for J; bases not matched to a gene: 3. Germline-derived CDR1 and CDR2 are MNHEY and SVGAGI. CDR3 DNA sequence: TGTGCCAGCAGTTACCCCGGGACAGGGGAAGCTTTCTTT. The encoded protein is CASSYPGTGEAFF.

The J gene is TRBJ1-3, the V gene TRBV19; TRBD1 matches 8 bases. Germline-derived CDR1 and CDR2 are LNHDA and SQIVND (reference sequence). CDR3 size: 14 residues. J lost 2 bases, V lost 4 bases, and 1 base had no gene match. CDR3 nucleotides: TGTGCCAGTAGTACGACAGGGGCTGGAAACACCATATATTTT. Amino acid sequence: CASSTTGAGNTIYF.

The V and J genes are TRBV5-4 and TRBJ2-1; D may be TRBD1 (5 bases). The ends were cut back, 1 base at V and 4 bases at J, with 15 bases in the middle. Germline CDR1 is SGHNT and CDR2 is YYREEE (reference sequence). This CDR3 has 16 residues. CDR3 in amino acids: CASSLNGRKGYNEQFF. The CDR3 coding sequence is TGTGCCAGCAGCTTGAACGGTCGAAAGGGGTACAATGAGCAGTTCTTC.

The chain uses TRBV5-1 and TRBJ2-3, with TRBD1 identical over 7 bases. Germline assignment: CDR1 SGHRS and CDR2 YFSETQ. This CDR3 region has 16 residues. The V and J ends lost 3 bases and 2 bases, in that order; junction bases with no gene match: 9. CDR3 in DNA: TGCGCCAGCAGCTGGGGTGACAGGGAGTACACAGATACGCAGTATTTT. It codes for CASSWGDREYTDTQYF.

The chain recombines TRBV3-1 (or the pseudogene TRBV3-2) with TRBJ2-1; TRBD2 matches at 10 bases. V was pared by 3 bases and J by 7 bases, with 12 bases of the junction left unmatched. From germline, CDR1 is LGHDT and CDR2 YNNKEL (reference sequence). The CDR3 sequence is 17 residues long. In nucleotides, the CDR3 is TGTGCCAGCAGCCATTTCGGGAGCGGGGGGGCTGTAAATGAGCAGTTCTTC. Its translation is CASSHFGSGGAVNEQFF.

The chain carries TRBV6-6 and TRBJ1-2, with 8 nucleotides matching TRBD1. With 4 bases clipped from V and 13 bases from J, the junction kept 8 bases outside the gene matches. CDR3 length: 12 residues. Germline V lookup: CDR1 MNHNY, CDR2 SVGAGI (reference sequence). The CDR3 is CASSFDRGVGTF. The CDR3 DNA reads TGTGCCAGCAGTTTCGACAGGGGAGTCGGCACCTTC.

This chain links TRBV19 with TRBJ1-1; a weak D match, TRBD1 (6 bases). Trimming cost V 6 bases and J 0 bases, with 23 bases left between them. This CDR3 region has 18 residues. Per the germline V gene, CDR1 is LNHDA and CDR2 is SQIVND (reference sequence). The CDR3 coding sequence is TGTGCCAGTAGAAGTGGTCTCGGGCAGGGGAAATTGAACACTGAAGCTTTCTTT. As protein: CASRSGLGQGKLNTEAFF.

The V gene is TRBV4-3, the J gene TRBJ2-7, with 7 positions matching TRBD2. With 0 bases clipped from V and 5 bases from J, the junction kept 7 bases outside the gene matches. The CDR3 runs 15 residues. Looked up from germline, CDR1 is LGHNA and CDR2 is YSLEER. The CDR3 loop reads CASSQDPQRGHEQYF. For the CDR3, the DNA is TGCGCCAGCAGCCAAGATCCTCAGCGGGGCCACGAGCAGTACTTC.

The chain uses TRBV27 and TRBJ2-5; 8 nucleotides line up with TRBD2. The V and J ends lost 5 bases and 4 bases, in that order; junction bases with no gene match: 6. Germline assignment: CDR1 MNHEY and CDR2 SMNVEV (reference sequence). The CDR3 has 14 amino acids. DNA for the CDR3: TGTGCCAGCAGTCGCTTGCGGGGGGCAGAGACCCAGTACTTC. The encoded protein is CASSRLRGAETQYF.

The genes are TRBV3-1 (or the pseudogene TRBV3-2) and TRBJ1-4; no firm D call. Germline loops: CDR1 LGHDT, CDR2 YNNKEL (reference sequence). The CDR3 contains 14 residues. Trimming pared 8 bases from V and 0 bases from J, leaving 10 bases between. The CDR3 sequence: CASRRAATNEKLFF. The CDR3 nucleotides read TGTGCCAGCCGCCGGGCAGCAACTAATGAAAAACTGTTTTTT.

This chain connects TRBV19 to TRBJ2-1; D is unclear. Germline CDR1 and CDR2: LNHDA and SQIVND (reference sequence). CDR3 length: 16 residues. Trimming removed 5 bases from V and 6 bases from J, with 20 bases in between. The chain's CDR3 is CASSRDDRLYFNEQFF. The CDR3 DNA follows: TGTGCCAGTAGTCGAGACGACCGACTCTATTTCAATGAGCAGTTCTTC.

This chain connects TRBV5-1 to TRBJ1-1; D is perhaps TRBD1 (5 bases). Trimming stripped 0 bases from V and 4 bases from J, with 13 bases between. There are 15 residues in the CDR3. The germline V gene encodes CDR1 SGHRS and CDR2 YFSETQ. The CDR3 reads CASSLDRPQGTEAFF. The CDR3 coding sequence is TGCGCCAGCAGCTTGGACCGGCCGCAGGGCACTGAAGCTTTCTTT. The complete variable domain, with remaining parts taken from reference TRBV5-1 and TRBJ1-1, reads KAGVTQTPRYLIKTRGQQVTLSCSPISGHRSVSWYQQTPGQGLQFLFEYFSETQRNKGNFPGRFSGRQFSNSRSEMNVSTLELGDSALYLCASSLDRPQGTEAFFGQGTRLTVV.

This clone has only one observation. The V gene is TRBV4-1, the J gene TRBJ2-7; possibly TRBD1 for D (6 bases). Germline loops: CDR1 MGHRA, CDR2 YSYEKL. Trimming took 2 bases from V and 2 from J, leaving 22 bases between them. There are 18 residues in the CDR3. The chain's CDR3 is CASSQQGLSGTITYEQYF. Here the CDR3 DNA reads TGCGCCAGCAGCCAACAGGGTCTCAGTGGGACAATCACCTACGAGCAGTACTTC.

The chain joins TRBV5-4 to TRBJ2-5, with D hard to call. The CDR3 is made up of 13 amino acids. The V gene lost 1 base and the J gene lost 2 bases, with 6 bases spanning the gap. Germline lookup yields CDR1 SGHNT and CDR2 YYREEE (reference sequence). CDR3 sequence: CASSLRLQETQYF. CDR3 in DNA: TGTGCCAGCAGCTTGCGACTGCAAGAGACCCAGTACTTC. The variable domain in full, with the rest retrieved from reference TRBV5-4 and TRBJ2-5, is ETGVTQSPTHLIKTRGQQVTLRCSSQSGHNTVSWYQQALGQGPQFIFQYYREEENGRGNFPPRFSGLQFPNYSSELNVNALELDDSALYLCASSLRLQETQYFGPGTRLLVL.

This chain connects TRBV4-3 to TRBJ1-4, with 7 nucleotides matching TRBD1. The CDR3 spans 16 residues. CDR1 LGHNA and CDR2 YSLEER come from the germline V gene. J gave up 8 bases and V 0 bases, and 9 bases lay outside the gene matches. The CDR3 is CASSQEGTGAGEKLFF. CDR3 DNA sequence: TGCGCCAGCAGCCAAGAAGGAACAGGGGCCGGGGAAAAACTGTTTTTT.

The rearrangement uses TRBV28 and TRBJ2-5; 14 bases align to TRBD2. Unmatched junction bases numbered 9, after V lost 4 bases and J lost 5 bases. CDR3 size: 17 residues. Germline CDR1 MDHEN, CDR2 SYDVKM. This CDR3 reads CASSSQRLAGGGETQYF. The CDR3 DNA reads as TGTGCCAGCAGTTCCCAACGACTAGCGGGAGGGGGGGAGACCCAGTACTTC.

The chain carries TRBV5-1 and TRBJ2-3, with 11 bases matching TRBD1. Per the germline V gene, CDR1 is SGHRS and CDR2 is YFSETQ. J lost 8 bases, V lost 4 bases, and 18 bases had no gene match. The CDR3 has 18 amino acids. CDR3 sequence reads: CASSLLPGQGASEGTQYF. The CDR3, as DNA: TGCGCCAGCAGCCTATTACCCGGACAGGGGGCATCGGAGGGTACGCAGTATTTT.

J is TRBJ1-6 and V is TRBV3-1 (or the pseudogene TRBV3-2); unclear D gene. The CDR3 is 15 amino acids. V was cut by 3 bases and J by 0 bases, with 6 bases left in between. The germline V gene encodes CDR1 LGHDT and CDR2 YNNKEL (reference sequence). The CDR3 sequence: CASSQAGSYNSPLHF. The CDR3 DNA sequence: TGTGCCAGCAGCCAGGCGGGCTCCTATAATTCACCCCTCCACTTT.

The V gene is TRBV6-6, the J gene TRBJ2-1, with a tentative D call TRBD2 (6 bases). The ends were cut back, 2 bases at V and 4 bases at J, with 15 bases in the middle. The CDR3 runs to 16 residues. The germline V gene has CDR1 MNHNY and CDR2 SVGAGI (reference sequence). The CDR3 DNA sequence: TGTGCCAGCAGTTACAATGCGGCAGGGAGGTACAATGAGCAGTTCTTC. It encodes CASSYNAAGRYNEQFF.